These 32 T cell receptor beta chains came from one sample sequenced in a study of Ad26.COV2.S vaccination and SARS-CoV-2 variants. Treatment given: 15 to 20 received Ad26.COV2.S at low or high dose, single or two shots; 5 received placebo; per-sample allocation not given. The samples date from day 63 after the first vaccine or placebo injection. Data came from immunoSEQ multiplex PCR; TCRdb stores just in-frame clones and leaves some out. The sample carries around 270,000 clones, around 90% recorded once. The specimen comprised peripheral blood, sampled in a trial of Ad26.COV2.S vaccine versus placebo. The receptor source for this set is a person between 18 and 65 years old who received the Ad26.COV2.S COVID-19 vaccine or a placebo.

The chain recombines TRBV9 with TRBJ2-7; D ambiguous. The CDR3 has 14 amino acids. The V gene's germline CDR1 is SGDLS and CDR2 YYNGEE. With 3 bases removed from V and 2 bases from J, the gap between germline ends came to 12 bases. CDR3 nucleotides: TGTGCCAGCAGCGGAAGTCCCGGACCCTACGAGCAGTACTTC. Amino acids: CASSGSPGPYEQYF.

The CDR3 coding sequence is TGTGCCAGCAGCGTAGCTGGAGCGGGGGGGCCGGAGCAGTACTTC. Translated, it gives CASSVAGAGGPEQYF. The V gene is TRBV9, the J gene TRBJ2-7; TRBD2 agrees at 10 bases. The V gene end was trimmed by 0 bases and the J gene end by 7 bases; junction bases not matched to a gene: 7. Germline V gene lookup returns CDR1 SGDLS and CDR2 YYNGEE. The CDR3 extends over 15 amino acids. Full variable domain (missing parts from reference TRBV9 and TRBJ2-7): DSGVTQTPKHLITATGQRVTLRCSPRSGDLSVYWYQQSLDQGLQFLIQYYNGEERAKGNILERFSAQQFPDLHSELNLSSLELGDSALYFCASSVAGAGGPEQYFGPGTRLTVT.

This sequence joins TRBV7-2 and TRBJ2-5, with D possibly called TRBD1 or TRBD2 (5 bases each). The germline gives CDR1 SGHTA, CDR2 FQGNSA. This CDR3 is built from 14 residues. Trimming cost V 3 bases and J 5 bases, with 13 bases left between them. CDR3 in DNA: TGTGCCAGCAGCTTGGGGGTTGCTGGGGAGACCCAGTACTTC. Residues: CASSLGVAGETQYF.

The chain links TRBV4-3 to TRBJ2-1, with 8 bases aligning to TRBD2. The CDR3 extends over 13 amino acids. V was clipped by 4 bases and J by 8 bases; unmatched bases: 4. CDR1 is LGHNA, CDR2 YSLEER, per germline. CDR3 protein: CASSRREGDEQFF. As DNA, the CDR3 is TGCGCCAGCAGCCGTCGGGAGGGCGATGAGCAGTTCTTC.

The genes are TRBV2 and TRBJ1-4, with no clear D. The length of the CDR3 is 15 residues. Germline values: CDR1 SNHLY, CDR2 FYNNEI. V dropped 2 bases and J dropped 6 bases, with 13 bases sitting between them. For the CDR3, the DNA is TGTGCCAGCAGTGAAAAACCCTGGCAGGATGAAAAACTGTTTTTT. This sequence encodes CASSEKPWQDEKLFF.

The genes are TRBV6-6 and TRBJ2-1; D not certain. CDR3 length equals 14 residues. V lost 6 bases and J lost 4, with 13 bases in between. From germline, CDR1 is MNHNY and CDR2 SVGAGI (reference sequence). The DNA of the CDR3 is TGTGCCAGCAGAGCCGAACGGGTGTACAATGAGCAGTTCTTC. It is translated as CASRAERVYNEQFF.

The V call is TRBV21-1, the J call TRBJ1-2. TRBV21-1 is reported as a pseudogene. This CDR3 comprises 17 residues. This CDR3 reads CASSKVYIGGEVGGYTF. The CDR3 bases are TGTGCCAGCAGCAAAGTTTATATCGGGGGTGAAGTTGGTGGCTACACCTTC.

This sequence joins TRBV6-5 and TRBJ1-6; D perhaps matches TRBD1 (5 bases). Germline lookup yields CDR1 MNHEY and CDR2 SVGAGI. This CDR3 is built from 14 residues. Trimming removed 3 bases from V and 10 bases from J, with 13 bases in between. This CDR3 reads CASSYLGGRSPLHF. The CDR3 region has the DNA TGTGCCAGCAGTTATTTGGGGGGGAGGTCACCCCTCCACTTT.

CDR3 sequence: CASVGAGGTQPQHF. CDR3 DNA: TGTGCCAGCGTAGGTGCAGGGGGCACTCAGCCCCAGCATTTT. The chain recombines TRBV28 with TRBJ1-5; 8 nucleotides agree with TRBD1. CDR1 is MDHEN and CDR2 is SYDVKM in the germline V gene. V gave up 8 bases and J gave up 6 bases; unmatched junction bases: 9. There are 14 residues in the CDR3. The full variable domain, in which reference TRBV28 and TRBJ1-5 provide the parts outside the CDR3, is DVKVTQSSRYLVKRTGEKVFLECVQDMDHENMFWYRQDPGLGLRLIYFSYDVKMKEKGDIPEGYSVSREKKERFSLILESASTNQTSMYLCASVGAGGTQPQHFGDGTRLSIL.

The chain has TRBV7-2 and TRBJ2-3; tentatively, D is TRBD2 (6 bases). The CDR3 consists of 16 residues. Trimming left V 1 base short and J 0 bases short, with 11 bases between. Germline V gene data show CDR1 as SGHTA and CDR2 as FQGNSA. As DNA, the CDR3 is TGTGCCAGCAGCTTAGGTAGCGGACCTAGCACAGATACGCAGTATTTT. It yields the protein CASSLGSGPSTDTQYF.

The chain combines TRBV18 with TRBJ2-7, with 10 positions matching TRBD2. Germline CDR1 reads KGHSH; CDR2 reads LQKENI. J gave up 0 bases and V 5 bases, and 7 bases lay outside the gene matches. The CDR3 sequence is 16 residues long. CDR3 DNA: TGTGCCAGCTCAAAAGAGCTAGCGGGGGCCTCCTACGAGCAGTACTTC. Residues: CASSKELAGASYEQYF.

This rearrangement joins TRBV2 to TRBJ1-1; a weak D match, TRBD1 (5 bases). V lost 9 bases and J lost 3, with 20 bases in between. Germline V gene lookup returns CDR1 SNHLY and CDR2 FYNNEI. The CDR3 consists of 15 residues. CDR3 bases: TGTGCCAGTAATCGCAGGGAGGTTCGGGACACTGAAGCTTTCTTT. This codes for CASNRREVRDTEAFF.

V and J are TRBV5-4 and TRBJ1-1, with TRBD1 identical over 7 bases. This CDR3 comprises 15 residues. The germline gives CDR1 SGHNT, CDR2 YYREEE (reference sequence). V lost 1 base, J lost 4 bases, and 7 bases stayed unmatched. The CDR3, as DNA: TGTGCCAGCAGCTTGTTCGACAGGGATAGCACTGAAGCTTTCTTT. This encodes CASSLFDRDSTEAFF.

This sequence joins TRBV5-4 and TRBJ2-1; D gene unclear. The germline V gene has CDR1 SGHNT and CDR2 YYREEE (reference sequence). This CDR3 spans 12 amino acids. Trimming cost V 3 bases and J 3 bases, with 4 bases left between them. The CDR3 loop is CASSSDYNEQFF. The DNA of the CDR3 is TGTGCCAGCAGCTCTGACTACAATGAGCAGTTCTTC.

The chain carries TRBV4-1 and TRBJ1-2; D not certain. Germline values: CDR1 MGHRA, CDR2 YSYEKL. V was clipped by 6 bases and J by 4 bases, with 18 bases between them. The CDR3 consists of 15 residues. The CDR3 protein is CASRDYKGGSYGYTF. The CDR3 nucleotides are TGCGCCAGCAGGGATTATAAGGGTGGTAGCTATGGCTACACCTTC.

The rearrangement uses TRBV4-3 and TRBJ1-6; 8 bases agree with TRBD1. Germline V gene sequence: CDR1 LGHNA, CDR2 YSLEER. The CDR3 length is 16 residues. V lost 0 bases, J lost 5 bases, and 3 bases stayed unmatched. The CDR3 DNA reads TGCGCCAGCAGCCAAGATTCGACAGGGGATAATTCACCCCTCCACTTT. It codes for CASSQDSTGDNSPLHF.

The chain is built from TRBV5-4 and TRBJ2-1; TRBD1 matches 10 bases. This CDR3 has 15 amino acids. J lost 5 bases, V lost 2 bases, and 4 bases had no gene match. Germline CDR1 and CDR2: SGHNT and YYREEE (reference sequence). CDR3 in DNA: TGTGCCAGCAGCTTCGGCGGGACAGGGGACAATGAGCAGTTCTTC. It yields the protein CASSFGGTGDNEQFF.

The chain recombines TRBV6-6 with TRBJ2-2, with unresolved D. V was shortened by 5 bases and J by 4 bases, with 17 bases between the two germline ends. The germline V gene encodes CDR1 MNHNY and CDR2 SVGAGI (reference sequence). There are 16 residues in the CDR3. The DNA for the CDR3 is TGTGCCAGCAGTCCCTACGTCGGACCACCCACCGGGGAGCTGTTTTTT. The encoded protein is CASSPYVGPPTGELFF.

The CDR3 here is CASSQEYLAVISYNEQFF. The CDR3 nucleotides read TGTGCCAGCAGCCAAGAGTATCTAGCGGTCATCTCCTACAATGAGCAGTTCTTC. The chain is built from TRBV4-2 and TRBJ2-1; TRBD2 matches at 7 bases. The CDR3 length is 18 residues. V gave up 0 bases and J gave up 0 bases; unmatched junction bases: 8. Germline V gives CDR1 LGHNA, CDR2 YNFKEQ.

The chain has TRBV7-2 and TRBJ2-1, with 7 bases aligning to TRBD2. Trimming took 0 bases from V and 7 from J; bases not matched to a gene: 3. CDR1 is SGHTA and CDR2 is FQGNSA in the germline V gene. CDR3 length equals 14 residues. The chain's CDR3 is CASSLAGGGNEQFF. The DNA for the CDR3 is TGTGCCAGCAGCTTAGCGGGCGGGGGTAATGAGCAGTTCTTC.

This clone was seen at least ten times. The chain has TRBV12-3 or TRBV12-4 and TRBJ2-7; D may be TRBD1 (6 bases). Trimming removed 6 bases from V and 6 bases from J, with 15 bases in between. The CDR3 sequence is 13 residues long. Here the CDR3 DNA reads TGTGCCAGCAGCCCACACACAGGGAGCGAGCAGTACTTC. As protein: CASSPHTGSEQYF.

The V and J genes are TRBV14 and TRBJ1-1; TRBD1 might be the D (6 bases). Between the trimmed V and J ends, which lost 0 bases and 0 bases, there was a span of 11 bases. The CDR3 spans 16 residues. Germline-derived CDR1 and CDR2 are SGHDN and FVKESK. The CDR3 DNA reads TGTGCCAGCAGCCAAGATTGGGGGGCGTTGAACACTGAAGCTTTCTTT. Protein: CASSQDWGALNTEAFF.

The J gene is TRBJ2-5, the V gene TRBV5-4; D possibly corresponds to TRBD1 (5 bases). Germline V gene data show CDR1 as SGHNT and CDR2 as YYREEE (reference sequence). V was shortened by 1 base and J by 6 bases, with 16 bases between the two germline ends. This CDR3 contains 15 residues. The DNA of the CDR3 is TGTGCCAGCAGCTTGTTGAAAGGGGAACGGAAGACCCAGTACTTC. It is translated as CASSLLKGERKTQYF.

Notes on this clone: One end of the junction varies from germline; a read error may be responsible. V is TRBV5-5 and J is TRBJ1-2, with 8 bases fitting TRBD1. This CDR3 is 15 amino acids long. Germline CDR1 reads SGHKS; CDR2 reads YYEKEE (reference sequence). CDR3 in DNA: TGTGCCAGCAGCTCCGCGGACAGGGCCGGCTATGGCCACACCTTC. The encoded protein is CASSSADRAGYGHTF. The full variable domain, in which reference TRBV5-5 and TRBJ1-2 provide the parts outside the CDR3, is DAGVTQSPTHLIKTRGQQVTLRCSPISGHKSVSWYQQVLGQGPQFIFQYYEKEERGRGNFPDRFSARQFPNYSSELNVNALLLGDSALYLCASSSADRAGYGHTFGSGTRLTVV.

This clone was recorded a few times. The V gene is TRBV7-2, the J gene TRBJ2-1; no definite D call. The CDR3 has 13 amino acids. Germline V gene lookup returns CDR1 SGHTA and CDR2 FQGNSA. Deletions cut 7 bases from V and 9 bases from J, with 16 bases between. The CDR3 protein is CASKGYLESEQFF. The CDR3 DNA reads as TGTGCCAGCAAGGGTTACCTAGAGTCTGAGCAGTTCTTC.

The rearrangement joins TRBV5-1 to TRBJ2-5; TRBD2 matches at 8 bases. The CDR3 loop spans 14 amino acids. J gave up 7 bases and V 3 bases, and 8 bases lay outside the gene matches. The V gene's germline CDR1 is SGHRS and CDR2 YFSETQ. As DNA, the CDR3 is TGCGCCAGCAGCTCAACTAGCGGTGAGAGGACCCAGTACTTC. It yields the protein CASSSTSGERTQYF.

The chain has TRBV3-1 (or the pseudogene TRBV3-2) and TRBJ2-5; D not resolved. CDR3 length: 14 residues. Germline loops: CDR1 LGHDT, CDR2 YNNKEL (reference sequence). Trimming removed 6 bases from V and 5 bases from J, with 16 bases in between. This CDR3 is CASRSTAGSETQYF. CDR3 nucleotides: TGTGCCAGCAGAAGTACGGCAGGATCGGAGACCCAGTACTTC.

The chain joins TRBV7-3 to TRBJ2-7; 9 bases line up with TRBD2. The J segment lost 2 bases and the V segment lost 3 bases, leaving 8 bases of the junction unmatched. Germline V lookup: CDR1 SGHTA, CDR2 FQGTGA. This CDR3 is 16 amino acids long. The CDR3 nucleotides read TGTGCCAGCAGCTTTTTTAGCGGGAGTTGCCCCTACGAGCAGTACGTC. This gives the protein CASSFFSGSCPYEQYV.

Only one count was recorded for this clone. The V call is TRBV5-6, the J call TRBJ1-1; D possibly corresponds to TRBD1 (6 bases). Germline V gives CDR1 SGHDT, CDR2 YYEEEE. V was shortened by 4 bases and J by 1 base, with 14 bases between the two germline ends. This CDR3 is 15 amino acids long. CDR3 DNA: TGTGCCAGCAGCAAAAGGGTAGGGGGGAACACTGAAGCTTTCTTT. This sequence encodes CASSKRVGGNTEAFF.

This sequence joins TRBV6-6 and TRBJ2-5, with D possibly being TRBD2 (5 bases). The CDR3 contains 10 residues. With 5 bases removed from V and 9 bases from J, the gap between germline ends came to 7 bases. The germline CDR1 and CDR2 sequences are MNHNY and SVGAGI (reference sequence). CDR3 coding DNA: TGTGCCAGCAGTGAGAGGGCCCAGTACTTC. Residues: CASSERAQYF.

The chain carries TRBV7-9 and TRBJ2-5; 12 nucleotides align to TRBD2. Trimming took 3 bases from V and 4 from J; bases not matched to a gene: 3. This CDR3 has 15 amino acids. Looked up from germline, CDR1 is SEHNR and CDR2 is FQNEAQ (reference sequence). In nucleotides, the CDR3 is TGTGCCAGCAGCTTGGCGACTAGCGGGGGAGAGACCCAGTACTTC. Amino acids: CASSLATSGGETQYF.

The V and J genes are TRBV4-2 and TRBJ1-4, with 12 bases fitting TRBD1. The junction had 10 bases not matched to a gene; V was cut back by 3 bases and J by 8 bases. This CDR3 comprises 17 residues. CDR1 and CDR2 from the germline V gene are LGHNA and YNFKEQ. In nucleotides, the CDR3 is TGTGCCAGCAGCCATAGGGGCTCCGGGACAGGGGGCGAAAAACTGTTTTTT. Translated, it gives CASSHRGSGTGGEKLFF.